What follows is one T cell receptor beta chain and its context. Its specific antigen is unknown. The input lacks base qualities; no much larger clone sits a single base away. The High Capacity cDNA Reverse Transcription Kit was used to reverse transcribe all of the isolated RNA, meaning that expressed TCRB transcripts were what got sequenced. Naive, central memory and regulatory T cell samples underwent deep immunoSEQ sequencing, averaging about 3.57 million total reads per sample. After sorted cells were lysed in RLT buffer, RNA was extracted with DNase-treated RNeasy Micro or Mini kits, with the choice depending on cell number. To prevent cross-contamination, every cell subset was processed on its own, while patient and healthy donor samples were processed together. TCRB sequences were amplified from cDNA with the immunoSEQ multiplex PCR, producing 87-bp fragments spanning the CDR3 region. Amplicons were sequenced on the Illumina HiSeq platform. As for the authors' bioinformatics: PCR bias was corrected computationally using synthetic template baselines, and reads within Hamming distance 2 were collapsed, with unmergeable singletons discarded. Reads were aligned against IMGT to assign V, D and J genes, CDR3 length and insertions or deletions at six rearrangement sites. Within each subset, clonotype counts were normalized to sorted cell number, after which true diversity and Gini coefficients were computed with the tcR R package. The overlap coefficient, calculated on TCRB nucleotide sequences, was used to quantify repertoire sharing. TCRdb limited this immuneACCESS table to in-frame rearrangements with V and J called. A share of clones is missing; checked studies link under half to unresolved V genes, and the rest is unexplained. V and J calls and clone size are given by that table; D and trimming were obtained from the DNA. The sample table records some 150,000 clones; 10% to 15% of these occur just once. The ten largest clones add up to 1.3% of the sample.

From the cysteine up to the phenylalanine, the CDR3 has a length of 15 residues. Just the 45-base CDR3 DNA is kept, in frame starting at base 1. Trimming takes 4 bases off V and 3 bases off J; junction bases not matched to a gene: 6. In the germline V gene, CDR1 corresponds to SGHRS and CDR2 to YFSETQ. From each donor, a single peripheral blood sample of 100 to 150 mL on average was drawn into heparinised tubes. A BD FACSAria II and a panel including CD45RO, CCR7, CD25, CD127, CD95 and CD27 were used to sort naive, central memory, regulatory and stem cell-like memory CD4+ T cells. Every sorted population had a purity above 95%. PBMCs were separated immediately by Lymphoprep density gradient centrifugation and were stained directly, without being cultured. To minimize batch effects, samples were stained and sorted in pairs, one healthy donor with one patient per experiment. This record belongs to a study of beta chain features in type 1 diabetes (dated 2018 in TCRdb). As for the study more broadly: No differences in mean age, gender distribution, total cell number or subset yield were found between patients and healthy donors. A total of about 110 million sorted cells were examined across all samples, and the number of cells per subset was strongly correlated with RNA yield. Whereas all 30 or so donors provided naive and central memory subsets, regulatory and stem cell-like memory subsets were isolated from just 8 patients and roughly 8 healthy donors. The study compared TCRB repertoires of sorted circulating CD4+ T cell subsets between recently diagnosed type 1 diabetes patients and matched healthy donors. The study at large found these results: Fewer insertions and more nucleotide deletions at VDJ recombination sites were observed in patients with type 1 diabetes, implying thymic rearrangement abnormalities. Sequencing cDNA rather than genomic DNA could over-represent highly expressing activated cells, although activation and CD3 levels did not differ between groups. In all four CD4+ subsets, TCRB CDR3 length was moderately but significantly shorter in type 1 diabetes patients. Because the HLA sub-analyses included only small numbers of individuals, any influence of HLA type on TCRB rearrangement was left unresolved. Naive, central memory and regulatory TCRB repertoires appeared to be more similar among patients than among healthy donors. PCR might favor shorter templates, but patient and control samples were amplified and corrected together, so any skew would affect both groups equally.

The sequenced material came from central memory CD4+ T cells from blood. Recombination connected TRBV5-1 to TRBJ1-5, with 8 bases in between that match TRBD1. The TCR originated in a man in his late teens or twenties with type 1 diabetes. The nucleotides read TGCGCCAGCAGCCCATGGACAGGGAACAATCAGCCCCAGCATTTT. Translated, this is CASSPWTGNNQPQHF.